The entry that follows covers one TCR beta chain sequence. The antigen is not known. The record originates from a study of shared clonotypes between healthy human individuals. General study results and limits: Memory subsets generally showed smaller estimated richness than naive subsets did.

Assay runs were performed at deep level. Sequenced by immunoSEQ multiplex PCR; TCRdb stores in-frame clones only, minus some. There are about 2.3 million clones in the sample; approximately 90% occur only once, and approximately 0.4% lies in the top ten. J gave up 8 bases and V 1 base, and 13 bases lay outside the gene matches. Germline CDR1 and CDR2: SGHTA and FQGTGA. This CDR3 comprises 16 residues. Sequencing used naive CD4+ T cells from PBMCs. As to subset: CD45RA+ positively selected. The receptor comes from a young man in good health. Some clones in this sample may be carry-over from other donors' samples. The genes are TRBV7-3 and TRBJ1-2; 7 bases are shared with TRBD1. CDR3 residues: CASSLIQGGRGGGYTF. The DNA for the CDR3 is TGTGCCAGCAGCTTAATTCAAGGGGGCAGGGGTGGAGGCTACACCTTC.